Shown below are 27 T cell receptor beta chains from a single sample sequenced in a study of chemoradiotherapy in HPV16-positive cancers. Using immunoSEQ multiplex PCR, the repertoire was profiled, and TCRdb retains in-frame clones only, with some absent. The repertoire holds roughly 8,000 clones, over 65% seen once, with roughly 20% in the top ten. Sample collection was performed from a patient who underwent chemoradiotherapy. The origin of the receptors is a human donor with HPV-associated anogenital cancer.

The chain uses TRBV7-2 and TRBJ1-2, with a possible D match to TRBD1 (5 bases). This CDR3 comprises 15 residues. CDR1 is SGHTA and CDR2 is FQGNSA in the germline V gene. The ends were cut back, 1 base at V and 5 bases at J, with 14 bases in the middle. The DNA of the CDR3 is TGTGCCAGCAGCTTAGGATCCCAGGGTGGATATGGCTACACCTTC. It specifies CASSLGSQGGYGYTF.

CDR3 protein: CASSDSGVEQYF. In DNA form, the CDR3 reads TGTGCCAGCAGTGACTCAGGGGTCGAGCAGTACTTC. This rearrangement joins TRBV6-1 to TRBJ2-7; D is perhaps TRBD1 (6 bases). Germline V gene lookup returns CDR1 MNHNS and CDR2 SASEGT. V was shortened by 3 bases and J by 6 bases, with 9 bases between the two germline ends. The CDR3 runs 12 residues.

This chain connects TRBV7-9 to TRBJ2-3; perhaps TRBD1 as D (6 bases). The CDR3 extends over 15 amino acids. The V end lost 5 bases, the J end lost 0 bases, and 12 bases lay between the germline ends. CDR1 and CDR2 from the germline V gene are SEHNR and FQNEAQ (reference sequence). In nucleotides, the CDR3 is TGTGCCAGCAGCACCGGACAGATTAGCACAGATACGCAGTATTTT. It is translated as CASSTGQISTDTQYF.

CDR3 nucleotide sequence: TGCGCCAGCAGCCCAGGGGCCGTGAACACTGAAGCTTTCTTT. Its translation is CASSPGAVNTEAFF. This chain connects TRBV5-1 to TRBJ1-1; D possibly corresponds to TRBD1 (6 bases). CDR1 SGHRS and CDR2 YFSETQ come from the germline V gene. This CDR3 comprises 14 residues. The V end was cut by 4 bases, the J end by 0 bases, with 10 bases between.

The CDR3 sequence: CAWSVGSNQPQHF. DNA of the CDR3: TGTGCCTGGAGTGTAGGGAGCAATCAGCCCCAGCATTTT. The V call is TRBV30, the J call TRBJ1-5; D remains ambiguous. V was cut by 0 bases and J by 1 base, with 4 bases left in between. CDR1 GTSNPN and CDR2 SVGIG come from the germline V gene (reference sequence). This CDR3 comprises 13 residues.

This sequence joins TRBV19 and TRBJ2-1; 16 positions match TRBD2. Trimming cost V 3 bases and J 3 bases; bases outside gene matches: 8. This CDR3 is 19 amino acids long. The germline V gene has CDR1 LNHDA and CDR2 SQIVND (reference sequence). This CDR3 reads CASSIEGGLAGGLYNEQFF. The CDR3 nucleotides are TGTGCCAGTAGTATTGAGGGGGGACTAGCGGGGGGGCTCTACAATGAGCAGTTCTTC. The whole variable domain, filled in from reference TRBV19 and TRBJ2-1, reads DGGITQSPKYLFRKEGQNVTLSCEQNLNHDAMYWYRQDPGQGLRLIYYSQIVNDFQKGDIAEGYSVSREKKESFPLTVTSAQKNPTAFYLCASSIEGGLAGGLYNEQFFGPGTRLTVL.

V and J are TRBV11-2 and TRBJ1-2, with unresolved D. Germline V gene data show CDR1 as SGHAT and CDR2 as FQNNGV. This CDR3 region has 16 residues. V was shortened by 5 bases and J by 3 bases, with 19 bases between the two germline ends. CDR3: CASSPSGWRRDYGYTF. The CDR3 DNA follows: TGTGCCAGCAGCCCCAGTGGGTGGCGCCGGGACTATGGCTACACCTTC.

The chain employs TRBV6-1 and TRBJ1-5; D unclear. V lost 10 bases, J lost 10 bases, and 11 bases lay in between. Germline lookup yields CDR1 MNHNS and CDR2 SASEGT. This CDR3 contains 10 residues. For the CDR3, the DNA is TGTGCCACCCATGAGTCTCCCCAGCATTTT. Its translation is CATHESPQHF.

This sequence joins TRBV28 and TRBJ2-7; tentative D call: TRBD2 (6 bases). This CDR3 is built from 16 residues. Trimming cost V 2 bases and J 1 base, with 15 bases left between them. The germline gives CDR1 MDHEN, CDR2 SYDVKM. CDR3 nucleotides: TGTGCCAGCAGTTTAGGGGGGTGGGGTAGTTCCTACGAGCAGTACTTC. Its translation: CASSLGGWGSSYEQYF.

On this clone: This sample includes further DNA sequences coding for the same CDR3. The chain has TRBV4-1 and TRBJ2-1; 9 nucleotides match TRBD1. This CDR3 spans 18 amino acids. V was pared by 3 bases and J by 1 base, with 10 bases of the junction left unmatched. CDR1 is MGHRA and CDR2 is YSYEKL in the germline V gene. The DNA for the CDR3 is TGCGCCAGCAGCCAGGAGCTCGACAGGGGGGGGTCCTACAATGAGCAGTTCTTC. Encoded protein: CASSQELDRGGSYNEQFF.

V is TRBV5-4 and J is TRBJ1-1; D not certain. V was shortened by 3 bases and J by 3 bases, with 9 bases between the two germline ends. The CDR3 is 13 amino acids. Per germline, CDR1 SGHNT and CDR2 YYREEE (reference sequence). The CDR3 spells CASSSERDTEAFF. CDR3 DNA: TGTGCCAGCAGCTCAGAGAGGGACACTGAAGCTTTCTTT. The full variable domain, with the rest looked up from reference TRBV5-4 and TRBJ1-1, is ETGVTQSPTHLIKTRGQQVTLRCSSQSGHNTVSWYQQALGQGPQFIFQYYREEENGRGNFPPRFSGLQFPNYSSELNVNALELDDSALYLCASSSERDTEAFFGQGTRLTVV.

This chain uses TRBV19 with TRBJ2-1; D may match TRBD1 or TRBD2 (5 bases each). The V end lost 5 bases, the J end lost 8 bases, and 19 bases lay between the germline ends. The CDR3 is 15 amino acids. Germline V gene lookup returns CDR1 LNHDA and CDR2 SQIVND (reference sequence). The CDR3: CASSPGTLQYDEQFF. As DNA, the CDR3 is TGTGCCAGTAGTCCCGGGACCCTACAATATGATGAGCAGTTCTTC.

This clone was observed once. The rearrangement uses TRBV5-1 and TRBJ2-3; 11 nucleotides align to TRBD2. With V trimmed by 3 bases and J by 0 bases, 12 bases remained unmatched. Germline CDR1 SGHRS, CDR2 YFSETQ. This CDR3 comprises 19 residues. The CDR3 spells CASSWGRLAGGLSTDTQYF. The DNA of the CDR3 is TGCGCCAGCAGCTGGGGTCGGCTAGCGGGGGGTTTAAGCACAGATACGCAGTATTTT.

The V and J genes are TRBV27 and TRBJ1-6; the D is unclear. Trimming pared 1 base from V and 13 bases from J, leaving 14 bases between. Germline lookup yields CDR1 MNHEY and CDR2 SMNVEV (reference sequence). This CDR3 is built from 14 residues. The CDR3 region has the DNA TGTGCCAGCAGTTTATTTTGGGAGCCTAGGCCCCTCCACTTT. Residues: CASSLFWEPRPLHF.

The rearrangement joins TRBV5-8 to TRBJ1-4, with no clear D. Trimming took 0 bases from V and 7 from J, leaving 13 bases between them. The CDR3 totals 15 residues. Germline assignment: CDR1 SGHTS and CDR2 YDEGEE. CDR3 sequence: CASSLEGSISEKLFF. CDR3 DNA sequence: TGTGCCAGCAGCTTGGAGGGCAGCATAAGTGAAAAACTGTTTTTT.

The chain is built from TRBV5-1 and TRBJ1-6; TRBD1 aligns across 9 bases. Germline-derived CDR1 and CDR2 are SGHRS and YFSETQ. V dropped 4 bases and J dropped 7; count of bases not matched to a gene: 3. The CDR3 is 14 residues long. For the CDR3, the DNA is TGCGCCAGCAGCCTGGGACAGGGAAATTCACCCCTCCACTTT. Translating gives CASSLGQGNSPLHF.

The chain couples TRBV2 to TRBJ1-1; D not resolved. This CDR3 region has 13 residues. Per germline, CDR1 SNHLY and CDR2 FYNNEI. Deletions cut 4 bases from V and 1 base from J, with 7 bases between. CDR3 protein: CASSALTNTEAFF. The CDR3 region has the DNA TGTGCCAGCAGTGCCCTCACGAACACTGAAGCTTTCTTT. The full variable domain, with the rest looked up from reference TRBV2 and TRBJ1-1, is EPEVTQTPSHQVTQMGQEVILRCVPISNHLYFYWYRQILGQKVEFLVSFYNNEISEKSEIFDDQFSVERPDGSNFTLKIRSTKLEDSAMYFCASSALTNTEAFFGQGTRLTVV.

The CDR3 here is CASSLKGFYYNEQFF. The CDR3 DNA is TGTGCCAGCAGTTTAAAGGGATTTTACTACAATGAGCAGTTCTTC. The rearrangement joins TRBV6-5 to TRBJ2-1; the D is unclear. Deletions cut 4 bases from V and 3 bases from J, with 13 bases between. Germline values: CDR1 MNHEY, CDR2 SVGAGI. This CDR3 comprises 15 residues.

This clone was counted between two and nine times. CDR3 in DNA: TGTGCCAGCAGTTACTCGAGAGGGGGAGGTGGCTACACCTTC. As protein: CASSYSRGGGGYTF. The chain links TRBV6-5 to TRBJ1-2; TRBD1 might be the D (6 bases). Germline lookup yields CDR1 MNHEY and CDR2 SVGAGI. This CDR3 has 14 residues. V lost 0 bases, J lost 7 bases, and 12 bases lay in between.

This clone was counted between two and nine times. The chain is built from TRBV5-5 and TRBJ1-1; possible D gene TRBD1, 5 bases. The CDR3 is 14 amino acids. Per the germline V gene, CDR1 is SGHKS and CDR2 is YYEKEE (reference sequence). V lost 0 bases and J lost 0, with 6 bases in between. CDR3 DNA: TGTGCCAGCAGCTTGGAGGGGATGAACACTGAAGCTTTCTTT. This sequence encodes CASSLEGMNTEAFF.

This clone was found a few times. The chain combines TRBV11-2 with TRBJ2-7; weak D call: TRBD2 (6 bases). Germline CDR1 is SGHAT and CDR2 is FQNNGV. V was clipped by 8 bases and J by 2 bases, with 13 bases between them. CDR3 length: 13 amino acids. The CDR3 protein is CASERGAPYEQYF. The CDR3 nucleotides read TGTGCCAGCGAGCGCGGGGCCCCCTACGAGCAGTACTTC.

V gene TRBV19 combines with J gene TRBJ1-6; 8 bases line up with TRBD1. V was clipped by 6 bases and J by 9 bases; unmatched bases: 10. This CDR3 comprises 15 residues. The germline gives CDR1 LNHDA, CDR2 SQIVND (reference sequence). DNA of the CDR3: TGTGCCAGTAGCGAATTCGACAGGGGAGGTTCACCCCTCCACTTT. Residues: CASSEFDRGGSPLHF.

CDR3 amino acids: CASSLSLNTDTQYF. The CDR3 DNA reads TGTGCCAGCAGTTTATCACTAAACACAGATACGCAGTATTTT. The chain combines TRBV27 with TRBJ2-3; D is undetermined. With 0 bases removed from V and 2 bases from J, the gap between germline ends came to 6 bases. CDR3 size: 14 residues. Germline V CDR1 and CDR2: MNHEY, SMNVEV (reference sequence).

This chain uses TRBV29-1 with TRBJ1-1; maybe TRBD1 (6 bases). This CDR3 spans 14 amino acids. V was pared by 0 bases and J by 4 bases, with 12 bases between. Germline values: CDR1 SQVTM, CDR2 ANQGSEA. The CDR3, as DNA: TGCAGCGTTGAAGAAGAGGGGGGGATCACTGAAGCTTTCTTT. It codes for CSVEEEGGITEAFF. Looking up the rest from reference TRBV29-1 and TRBJ1-1 gives the full variable domain: SAVISQKPSRDICQRGTSLTIQCQVDSQVTMMFWYRQQPGQSLTLIATANQGSEATYESGFVIDKFPISRPNLTFSTLTVSNMSPEDSSIYLCSVEEEGGITEAFFGQGTRLTVV.

The V and J genes are TRBV13 and TRBJ2-7, with 7 bases aligning to TRBD2. V was clipped by 5 bases and J by 9 bases; unmatched bases: 10. The CDR3 has 13 amino acids. The germline V gene encodes CDR1 PRHDT and CDR2 FYEKMQ (reference sequence). The CDR3, as DNA: TGTGCCAGCAGCGTCAGGGACTACGCATTGCAGTACTTC. This codes for CASSVRDYALQYF. Full variable domain (remainder filled in from reference TRBV13 and TRBJ2-7): AAGVIQSPRHLIKEKRETATLKCYPIPRHDTVYWYQQGPGQDPQFLISFYEKMQSDKGSIPDRFSAQQFSDYHSELNMSSLELGDSALYFCASSVRDYALQYFGPGTRLTVT.

The chain couples TRBV30 to TRBJ1-1; D ambiguous. CDR1 is GTSNPN, CDR2 SVGIG, per germline (reference sequence). Trimming removed 2 bases at V and 5 bases at J, with 9 bases between. The CDR3 loop spans 12 amino acids. The CDR3 coding sequence is TGTGCCTGGAGTCTAGGGAGGACTGAAGCTTTCTTT. This encodes CAWSLGRTEAFF.

This clone has more than one count but fewer than ten. The rearrangement joins TRBV28 to TRBJ2-7; D not resolved. Germline loops: CDR1 MDHEN, CDR2 SYDVKM. The V gene lost 6 bases and the J gene lost 4 bases, with 10 bases spanning the gap. The CDR3 extends over 12 amino acids. The CDR3: CASSYTRYEQYF. CDR3 DNA: TGTGCCAGCAGCTACACCAGGTACGAGCAGTACTTC.